These 7 T cell receptor beta chains were all obtained from the same sample, sequenced in a study of T cells in Graves' hyperthyroidism and ophthalmopathy. Using RNA transcripts as the source, TCR beta CDR3 regions were amplified. HTBI primers were used for first-round RT-PCR of the TCR CDR3. MiXCR was run by TCRdb on the multiplex PCR reads, yielding one entry per CDR3 protein. The table records some 510,000 distinct CDR3 sequences, about a fifth of them present only once. The sample taken for sequencing was blood. The receptor source for this set is a young man with Graves' hyperthyroidism.

In this sample, this clonotype turned up a few times. The V gene is TRBV2, the J gene TRBJ2-3; 10 bases agree with TRBD2. V was clipped by 11 bases and J by 11 bases; unmatched bases: 7. Germline V gene data show CDR1 as SNHLY and CDR2 as FYNNEI. CDR3 length equals 11 residues. In DNA, the CDR3 is TGTGCCCACAGCGGGGGGGAAGGGCAGTATTTT. This encodes CAHSGGEGQYF.

This clonotype was counted a single time. The J gene is TRBJ2-2, the V gene TRBV6-1, with D possibly being TRBD1 (6 bases). V dropped 4 bases and J dropped 5 bases, with 20 bases sitting between them. In germline, CDR1 is MNHNS, CDR2 SASEGT. This CDR3 comprises 17 residues. The CDR3 region is CASSVDRAGVPTGELFF. The CDR3 coding sequence is TGTGCCAGCAGTGTAGATCGGGCAGGGGTGCCTACCGGGGAGCTGTTTTTT.

This chain uses TRBV6-1 with TRBJ2-5; 12 bases fit TRBD2. The CDR3 extends over 16 amino acids. In germline, CDR1 is MNHNS, CDR2 SASEGT. The V and J ends lost 4 bases and 4 bases, in that order; junction bases with no gene match: 7. DNA for the CDR3: TGTGCCAGCAGTGTAGCTAGCGGGGGGGCATTAGAGACCCAGTACTTC. Translation gives CASSVASGGALETQYF.

As for this clonotype: Given a much more abundant clone one base away, this may be a read error. V usage is TRBV29-1 and J usage is TRBJ2-7; 9 positions agree with TRBD1. The V segment lost 4 bases and the J segment 2 bases; nucleotides outside the gene matches: 3. CDR1 and CDR2 (germline): SQVTM, ANQGSEA. The CDR3 sequence is 13 residues long. The CDR3 region is CSVGGQGAYEQYF. The DNA of the CDR3 is TGCAGCGTTGGGGGACAGGGAGCCTACGAGCAGTACTTC.

Ten or more counts support this clonotype. The V and J genes are TRBV5-8 and TRBJ1-1; D unclear. V was clipped by 0 bases and J by 4 bases, with 13 bases between them. The CDR3 consists of 15 residues. Per germline, CDR1 SGHTS and CDR2 YDEGEE. CDR3 nucleotide sequence: TGTGCCAGCAGCTTGGTCGTAGGGATAAGCACTGAAGCTTTCTTT. This translates into CASSLVVGISTEAFF.

This clonotype was seen at least ten times. The chain links TRBV19 to TRBJ1-2, with 9 bases aligning to TRBD1. Trimming at V came to 8 bases and at J to 8 bases, leaving 9 bases not matched to a gene. This CDR3 has 13 residues. Per the germline V gene, CDR1 is LNHDA and CDR2 is SQIVND (reference sequence). DNA of the CDR3: TGTGCCAGTCTCGGACAGGGGTTTCTCGGCTACACCTTC. This sequence encodes CASLGQGFLGYTF.

This clonotype was counted between two and nine times. The rearrangement joins TRBV18 to TRBJ1-5; D uncertain. Trimming shortened V by 3 bases and J by 0 bases, and 12 bases separated the two germline ends. The CDR3 has 16 amino acids. Germline lookup yields CDR1 KGHSH and CDR2 LQKENI. This CDR3 is CASSPDGALSNQPQHF. The CDR3 DNA is TGTGCCAGCTCACCGGACGGCGCCCTTAGCAATCAGCCCCAGCATTTT.